Listed here are 22 T cell receptor beta chains from one sample, sequenced in a study of long-term antiretroviral therapy in people with HIV (dated by TCRdb to between 2021 and 2024). The immunoSEQ hsTCRB v3.0 assay was used at survey level resolution to sequence the TRB variable region. The table comes from immuneACCESS by way of TCRdb, which keeps in-frame sequences with V and J called. Part of the clones is missing from these tables; in studies checked, under half for an unresolved V gene and the rest for unknown reasons. For this sample the table gives tens of thousands of clones, of which about 95% were detected only once. Of the sample, about 2.6% falls within the top ten clones. The sequenced sample was unsorted PBMCs, obtained 3.7 years after starting antiretroviral therapy. The receptors stem from a woman aged 45-65 years with HIV.

The rearrangement uses TRBV5-1 and TRBJ2-7; 11 bases line up with TRBD2. Germline loops: CDR1 SGHRS, CDR2 YFSETQ. CDR3 length: 15 amino acids. The V segment lost 4 bases and the J segment 5 bases; nucleotides outside the gene matches: 8. CDR3 sequence (DNA): TGCGCCAGCAGCCGCCTAGCGGGGGGCCGTGACGAGCAGTACTTC. It specifies CASSRLAGGRDEQYF.

This sequence joins TRBV6-5 and TRBJ2-1, with 7 bases matching TRBD1. J gave up 12 bases and V 6 bases, and 17 bases lay outside the gene matches. The length of the CDR3 is 15 residues. CDR1 MNHEY and CDR2 SVGAGI come from the germline V gene. CDR3 region: CASSGPGQDLLGQFF. In nucleotides, the CDR3 is TGTGCCAGCAGCGGCCCCGGACAGGATCTCTTGGGGCAGTTCTTC.

The rearrangement links TRBV29-1 to TRBJ2-2, with 7 bases fitting TRBD2. The germline CDR1 and CDR2 sequences are SQVTM and ANQGSEA. This CDR3 has 12 amino acids. After removal of 4 bases from V and 11 bases from J, the junction contained 7 bases not matched to a gene. For the CDR3, the DNA is TGCAGCGTTGGCCCAGGGACTACAGAGCTGTTTTTT. As protein: CSVGPGTTELFF.

CDR3 DNA: TGCGCCAGCAGCTTGGAACAGCCTAGCACAGATACGCAGTATTTT. As protein: CASSLEQPSTDTQYF. V usage is TRBV5-1 and J usage is TRBJ2-3; D call uncertain. The CDR3 loop spans 15 amino acids. Per germline, CDR1 SGHRS and CDR2 YFSETQ. Trimming took off 0 bases at V and 0 bases at J, with 8 bases between the two ends.

The rearrangement joins TRBV5-1 to TRBJ1-1; TRBD1 matches 8 bases. The junction had 2 bases not matched to a gene; V was cut back by 3 bases and J by 1 base. The CDR3 length is 14 residues. Germline CDR1 and CDR2: SGHRS and YFSETQ. The CDR3, as DNA: TGCGCCAGCAGCTCAGGACAGGGGAACACTGAAGCTTTCTTT. It encodes CASSSGQGNTEAFF.

V and J are TRBV6-5 and TRBJ1-2, with D unresolved. Germline assignment: CDR1 MNHEY and CDR2 SVGAGI. The CDR3 runs to 12 residues. V dropped 4 bases and J dropped 4 bases, with 7 bases sitting between them. As DNA, the CDR3 is TGTGCCAGCAGTTCGACCCGCTATGGCTACACCTTC. It yields the protein CASSSTRYGYTF.

V usage is TRBV7-8 and J usage is TRBJ2-7, with unresolved D. The CDR3 runs 12 residues. Germline-derived CDR1 and CDR2 are SGHVS and FQNEAQ. V was trimmed by 5 bases and J by 3 bases, leaving 8 bases between them. CDR3 protein: CASSPEDYEQYF. The CDR3 nucleotides are TGTGCCAGCAGCCCTGAAGACTACGAGCAGTACTTC.

J is TRBJ2-3 and V is TRBV14, with 10 nucleotides matching TRBD2. J was trimmed by 2 bases and V by 6 bases; bases with no gene match: 5. The CDR3 sequence is 15 residues long. Germline V CDR1 and CDR2: SGHDN, FVKESK. CDR3 amino acids: CASRNSGGNTDTQYF. In DNA form, the CDR3 reads TGTGCCAGCAGAAATAGCGGGGGGAACACAGATACGCAGTATTTT.

The V gene is TRBV5-1, the J gene TRBJ1-5; D may be TRBD1 (6 bases). Germline CDR1 is SGHRS and CDR2 is YFSETQ. V gave up 4 bases and J gave up 5 bases, with 13 bases separating them. There are 14 residues in the CDR3. The CDR3: CASSPGGADQPQHF. CDR3 bases: TGCGCCAGCAGCCCCGGGGGGGCCGATCAGCCCCAGCATTTT.

The genes are TRBV19 and TRBJ1-2; 10 bases line up with TRBD1. V gave up 5 bases and J gave up 3 bases; unmatched junction bases: 3. This CDR3 is 14 amino acids long. From germline, CDR1 is LNHDA and CDR2 SQIVND (reference sequence). The CDR3 loop reads CASSGDRGDYGYTF. In DNA, the CDR3 is TGTGCCAGTAGTGGGGACAGGGGCGACTATGGCTACACCTTC.

The chain employs TRBV29-1 and TRBJ1-1; 8 bases fit TRBD1. Trimming cost V 6 bases and J 1 base; bases outside gene matches: 7. The CDR3 loop spans 14 amino acids. CDR1 is SQVTM and CDR2 is ANQGSEA in the germline V gene. Here the CDR3 DNA reads TGCAGCGTCGCCCAGGGGGCCTCGAACACTGAAGCTTTCTTT. This sequence encodes CSVAQGASNTEAFF.

This clone occurred once. J is TRBJ2-5 and V is TRBV7-3; 8 bases are a match to TRBD2. Germline V gene data show CDR1 as SGHTA and CDR2 as FQGTGA. The CDR3 covers 14 residues. The V gene end was trimmed by 5 bases and the J gene end by 7 bases; junction bases not matched to a gene: 9. Here the CDR3 reads CASSPSGGAGTQYF. CDR3 DNA: TGTGCCAGCAGCCCATCGGGGGGGGCCGGGACCCAGTACTTC.

As DNA, the CDR3 is TGTGCCAGTAGTATAGCGGCAGCTGGCTACACCTTC. Amino acids: CASSIAAAGYTF. This sequence joins TRBV19 and TRBJ1-2; D gene ambiguous. From germline, CDR1 is LNHDA and CDR2 SQIVND (reference sequence). V lost 1 base and J 7 bases, leaving 7 bases between the germline ends. The CDR3 consists of 12 residues.

This chain links TRBV21-1 with TRBJ1-5; the D call TRBD1 from the table was never checked on the DNA. TRBV21-1 corresponds to a pseudogene. CDR3 length: 17 amino acids. CDR3 protein: CASSKALFRQRNQPQHF. In nucleotides, the CDR3 is TGTGCCAGCAGCAAAGCGCTTTTCCGACAGCGCAATCAGCCCCAGCATTTT.

The table lists this clone with a count of one. The chain uses TRBV15 and TRBJ2-5, with no clear D. The V end lost 5 bases, the J end lost 5 bases, and 9 bases lay between the germline ends. The CDR3 has 12 residues. In germline, CDR1 is LNHNV, CDR2 YYDKDF (reference sequence). In DNA form, the CDR3 reads TGTGCCACCAGCCCTGTGAGGGAGACCCAGTACTTC. This encodes CATSPVRETQYF. The whole variable domain, remainder taken from reference TRBV15 and TRBJ2-5, is DAMVIQNPRYQVTQFGKPVTLSCSQTLNHNVMYWYQQKSSQAPKLLFHYYDKDFNNEADTPDNFQSRRPNTSFCFLDIRSPGLGDTAMYLCATSPVRETQYFGPGTRLLVL.

The chain links TRBV30 to TRBJ2-6; a possible D gene is TRBD1 (5 bases). V was clipped by 5 bases and J by 0 bases, with 14 bases between them. Germline CDR1 is GTSNPN and CDR2 is SVGIG (reference sequence). The CDR3 totals 16 residues. This CDR3 reads CAWVQGAYSGANVLTF. DNA of the CDR3: TGTGCCTGGGTCCAGGGCGCTTACTCTGGGGCCAACGTCCTGACTTTC.

V and J are TRBV11-1 and TRBJ1-5; 9 positions match TRBD1. V lost 1 base and J lost 2; bases outside the gene matches: 0. The length of the CDR3 is 15 residues. Germline values: CDR1 SGHAT, CDR2 FQDESV (reference sequence). The CDR3 nucleotides read TGTGCCAGCAGCTTAGGGACAGGGGGCAATCAGCCCCAGCATTTT. Its translation is CASSLGTGGNQPQHF.

The chain combines TRBV7-2 with TRBJ2-2; D remains unclear. The V gene's germline CDR1 is SGHTA and CDR2 FQGNSA. The CDR3 extends over 13 amino acids. Trimming shortened V by 5 bases and J by 5 bases, and 9 bases separated the two germline ends. CDR3 sequence reads: CASSLLNTGELFF. The CDR3 bases are TGTGCCAGCAGCCTACTGAATACCGGGGAGCTGTTTTTT. Full variable domain (remainder filled in from reference TRBV7-2 and TRBJ2-2): GAGVSQSPSNKVTEKGKDVELRCDPISGHTALYWYRQSLGQGLEFLIYFQGNSAPDKSGLPSDRFSAERTGGSVSTLTIQRTQQEDSAVYLCASSLLNTGELFFGEGSRLTVL.

The chain carries TRBV18 and TRBJ2-7; the D gene is possibly TRBD2 (6 bases). Germline loops: CDR1 KGHSH, CDR2 LQKENI. This CDR3 region has 14 residues. V was clipped by 3 bases and J by 9 bases, with 18 bases between them. DNA for the CDR3: TGTGCCAGCTCACCCGGGAGCGGTCTGTTCGGGCAGTACTTC. Translated, it gives CASSPGSGLFGQYF.

This rearrangement joins TRBV19 to TRBJ2-5; weak D call: TRBD1 (7 bases). The germline V gene has CDR1 LNHDA and CDR2 SQIVND (reference sequence). V was pared by 3 bases and J by 4 bases, with 12 bases between. The CDR3 sequence is 14 residues long. In nucleotides, the CDR3 is TGTGCCAGTAGTATCTTCCAGGGGGGAGAGACCCAGTACTTC. It specifies CASSIFQGGETQYF.

This chain's CDR3 is CSVEESDHEQYF. The CDR3 DNA reads TGCAGCGTTGAAGAGTCCGATCACGAGCAGTACTTC. The V gene is TRBV29-1, the J gene TRBJ2-7; unclear D gene. CDR3 length equals 12 residues. Trimming stripped 0 bases from V and 5 bases from J, with 8 bases between. In germline, CDR1 is SQVTM, CDR2 ANQGSEA.

This clone occurred once. This chain uses TRBV2 with TRBJ2-5; TRBD2 agrees at 12 bases. The germline V gene has CDR1 SNHLY and CDR2 FYNNEI. Germline trimming cut 7 bases from V and 1 base from J; bases unmatched to any gene: 4. CDR3 size: 15 residues. Here the CDR3 DNA reads TGTGCCAGCACGTCTAGCGGGGGGGGCCAAGAGACCCAGTACTTC. The encoded protein is CASTSSGGGQETQYF.